This TCR beta chain was identified during a study of vaccination and CD4 T cells after COVID-19. Overall study context: The interval from dose two to post-vaccine sampling had a median of around 79 days, and it ranged from 14 to 241.

Sequencing of DNA taken from cultured CD4+ T cells relied on the Oncomine TCR Beta short-read assay. TCRdb reprocessed the PCR reads via MiXCR and lists one record per CDR3 protein. This table holds 15,000 to 20,000 distinct CDR3 sequences, about 56% found once. A word on this clonotype: Its antigen remains unidentified.

This sample's treatment: approximately 10-day PBMC culture with coronavirus spike peptide pools or control peptides (ViraFEST assay). V dropped 5 bases and J dropped 7 bases, with 18 bases sitting between them. CDR1 and CDR2 (germline): DFQATT, SNEGSKA (reference sequence). The CDR3 is 14 residues long. Specimen: CD4+ T cells from blood, cultured in vitro. J is TRBJ2-1 and V is TRBV20-1; TRBD2 might be the D (5 bases). This receptor was identified in a human donor who had recovered from COVID-19. The DNA for the CDR3 is TGCAGTGCTCCCCGGAACACTAGACAAAATGAGCAGTTCTTC. Its protein product is CSAPRNTRQNEQFF.